The 5 T cell receptor beta chains reported below all come from one sample, sequenced in a study of blood T cells in healthy people across ages. A second PCR of about 6 to 12 cycles used a sample-barcoded 5' primer and a J-beta primer mix. Via MiXCR, TCRdb re-called the 5' RACE reads, giving one row per CDR3 protein. The profile shows hundreds of thousands of distinct CDR3 sequences, roughly 56% of them singletons. The material sequenced was blood. These receptors all come from a man aged 40-50 years in good health.

This clonotype was recorded a few times. The chain combines TRBV11-3 with TRBJ2-3; 7 bases fit TRBD2. This CDR3 has 13 amino acids. The germline gives CDR1 SGHNT, CDR2 YENEEA. Losses at the gene ends were 6 bases for V and 2 bases for J; bases not matched to a gene: 2. Here the CDR3 reads CASRGRATDTQYF. In DNA form, the CDR3 reads TGTGCCAGCAGAGGGAGGGCCACAGATACGCAGTATTTT.

The V gene is TRBV11-3, the J gene TRBJ2-1; 9 positions match TRBD1. The V gene's germline CDR1 is SGHNT and CDR2 YENEEA. Trimming removed 10 bases from V and 7 bases from J; junction bases left unmatched: 14. This CDR3 region has 15 residues. The CDR3 loop is CATSHRDRVFNEQFF. The DNA of the CDR3 is TGTGCCACTTCTCATAGGGACAGGGTTTTTAATGAGCAGTTCTTC.

This clonotype was seen only a few times. This chain connects TRBV20-1 to TRBJ2-7; 8 bases are shared with TRBD2. J gave up 1 base and V 3 bases, and 5 bases lay outside the gene matches. Germline CDR1 DFQATT, CDR2 SNEGSKA (reference sequence). The CDR3 runs 14 residues. The CDR3 reads CSASPAGVSYEQYF. The CDR3 DNA reads TGCAGTGCTAGCCCAGCGGGAGTGTCCTACGAGCAGTACTTC.

This clonotype was seen just once. This chain uses TRBV5-1 with TRBJ2-1; 14 bases align to TRBD2. CDR3 length: 19 residues. In germline, CDR1 is SGHRS, CDR2 YFSETQ. V was clipped by 2 bases and J by 0 bases; unmatched bases: 7. This chain's CDR3 is CASSLPGLAGEGSYNEQFF. In DNA, the CDR3 is TGCGCCAGCAGCTTACCGGGACTAGCGGGGGAGGGCTCCTACAATGAGCAGTTCTTC.

The chain uses TRBV9 and TRBJ2-7; D possibly matches TRBD1 or TRBD2 (5 bases each). The CDR3 has 15 residues. Germline V lookup: CDR1 SGDLS, CDR2 YYNGEE. V lost 4 bases and J lost 5, with 19 bases in between. The CDR3 coding sequence is TGTGCCAGCAGCCCAGACGGGGCCAAGGTAGACGAGCAGTACTTC. Amino acid sequence: CASSPDGAKVDEQYF.